This passage covers 12 T cell receptor beta chains from one sample sequenced in a study of blood T cell repertoires in COVID-19. Data came from immunoSEQ multiplex PCR; TCRdb stores just in-frame clones and leaves some out. The table has about 36,000 clones, over 75% seen once. The specimen sequenced was peripheral blood. These receptors were obtained from a human donor in a cohort sampled during active or convalescent COVID-19. The donor label of this sample is uncertain.

This clone was found once. This chain uses TRBV11-2 with TRBJ1-1; D may be TRBD1 (5 bases). Trimming took off 5 bases at V and 1 base at J, with 8 bases between the two ends. The CDR3 is 13 residues long. The germline gives CDR1 SGHAT, CDR2 FQNNGV. The DNA for the CDR3 is TGTGCCAGCAGCCAGGGAAGGAACACTGAAGCTTTCTTT. Residues: CASSQGRNTEAFF.

V gene TRBV24-1 combines with J gene TRBJ2-7; TRBD2 matches 14 bases. CDR1 and CDR2 from the germline V gene are KGHDR and SFDVKD. The CDR3 covers 15 residues. The V and J ends lost 4 bases and 7 bases, in that order; junction bases with no gene match: 5. This CDR3 is CATSDTGTSGGEQYF. The CDR3 region has the DNA TGTGCCACCAGTGACACCGGGACTAGCGGGGGTGAGCAGTACTTC.

The chain has TRBV11-3 and TRBJ1-2; no firm D call. Germline V gene lookup returns CDR1 SGHNT and CDR2 YENEEA. CDR3 size: 13 residues. The V gene lost 4 bases and the J gene lost 5 bases, with 11 bases spanning the gap. The DNA for the CDR3 is TGTGCCAGCAGCTCCGGAAGGAGTTATGGCTACACCTTC. It codes for CASSSGRSYGYTF.

In its sample, this clone was seen many times. The chain links TRBV11-3 to TRBJ2-7; TRBD2 agrees at 8 bases. This CDR3 region has 15 residues. With 1 base clipped from V and 3 bases from J, the junction kept 5 bases outside the gene matches. Germline CDR1 SGHNT, CDR2 YENEEA. CDR3 in amino acids: CASSLVSSGFYEQYF. The CDR3 nucleotides read TGTGCCAGCAGCTTAGTTTCTAGCGGGTTCTACGAGCAGTACTTC.

The chain is built from TRBV9 and TRBJ1-1; 11 bases line up with TRBD1. V was clipped by 3 bases and J by 1 base; unmatched bases: 2. CDR3 size: 15 residues. From germline, CDR1 is SGDLS and CDR2 YYNGEE. CDR3 loop: CASSGGTGGNTEAFF. As DNA, the CDR3 is TGTGCCAGCAGCGGCGGGACAGGGGGGAACACTGAAGCTTTCTTT.

In its sample, this clone was seen a few times. The chain carries TRBV9 and TRBJ2-3; 16 nucleotides agree with TRBD2. From germline, CDR1 is SGDLS and CDR2 YYNGEE. After removal of 4 bases from V and 9 bases from J, the junction contained 5 bases not matched to a gene. The CDR3 has 15 residues. CDR3 sequence reads: CASSSGTSGRGTQYF. The CDR3 DNA sequence: TGTGCCAGCAGCTCCGGGACTAGCGGGAGGGGGACGCAGTATTTT.

CDR3 sequence reads: CASSQGTGVGNTEAFF. The CDR3 DNA reads as TGCGCCAGCAGCCAGGGAACAGGGGTTGGGAACACTGAAGCTTTCTTT. The gene calls are TRBV4-3 and TRBJ1-1; TRBD1 matches at 7 bases. V trimming: 3 bases; J trimming: 1 base; junction bases outside the gene matches: 8. CDR3 length: 16 amino acids. Germline values: CDR1 LGHNA, CDR2 YSLEER.

The chain joins TRBV18 to TRBJ2-5; no reliable D call. Germline V CDR1 and CDR2: KGHSH, LQKENI. Deletions cut 2 bases from V and 2 bases from J, with 3 bases between. CDR3 length: 12 amino acids. The CDR3 spells CASSPSQETQYF. The CDR3 nucleotides read TGTGCCAGCTCACCATCTCAAGAGACCCAGTACTTC.

This clone was found once. The chain uses TRBV6-5 and TRBJ2-7; 7 bases are shared with TRBD2. The CDR3 covers 14 residues. V was clipped by 4 bases and J by 0 bases; unmatched bases: 3. Per germline, CDR1 MNHEY and CDR2 SVGAGI. CDR3 nucleotide sequence: TGTGCCAGCAGTTTAGCGGGCCCCTCCTACGAGCAGTACTTC. Translated, it gives CASSLAGPSYEQYF.

The rearrangement uses TRBV28 and TRBJ1-3, with D unclear. V lost 4 bases and J 3 bases, leaving 10 bases between the germline ends. Germline V CDR1 and CDR2: MDHEN, SYDVKM. The CDR3 is 14 amino acids. DNA of the CDR3: TGTGCCAGCAGTTACCGGAGAAGTGGAAACACCATATATTTT. This sequence encodes CASSYRRSGNTIYF. Full variable domain (missing parts from reference TRBV28 and TRBJ1-3): DVKVTQSSRYLVKRTGEKVFLECVQDMDHENMFWYRQDPGLGLRLIYFSYDVKMKEKGDIPEGYSVSREKKERFSLILESASTNQTSMYLCASSYRRSGNTIYFGEGSWLTVV.

The genes are TRBV20-1 and TRBJ2-5, with D unresolved. The CDR3 runs to 11 residues. V shed 6 bases and J shed 7 bases, with 12 bases lying between them. The V gene's germline CDR1 is DFQATT and CDR2 SNEGSKA (reference sequence). DNA of the CDR3: TGCAGTGCAATCGCAACTCGGACCCAGTACTTC. This gives the protein CSAIATRTQYF.

Concerning this clone itself: Within the sample, other DNA sequences also encode this same CDR3. This chain links TRBV20-1 with TRBJ2-7; D call uncertain. V was pared by 1 base and J by 3 bases, with 4 bases between. The CDR3 runs to 11 residues. Germline CDR1 and CDR2: DFQATT and SNEGSKA (reference sequence). CDR3 coding DNA: TGCAGTGCTAGAGCGGGCTACGAGCAGTACTTC. Amino acid sequence: CSARAGYEQYF.